The 16 T cell receptor beta chains below all came from one sample that was sequenced in a study of T cells in Graves' hyperthyroidism and ophthalmopathy. Amplified TCR beta CDR3 regions derived from RNA transcripts. HTBI primers were employed in a first-round RT-PCR of the TCR CDR3. A single record per CDR3 protein comes from TCRdb applying MiXCR to the multiplex PCR reads. Of about 250,000 distinct CDR3 sequences in the sample, about 25% are singletons; the top ten hold roughly 40%. Material for sequencing was blood. The receptors here all came from a middle-aged woman with Graves' ophthalmopathy.

This clonotype was detected many times. The V gene is TRBV25-1, the J gene TRBJ2-5, with 10 bases lining up with TRBD2. Trimming took 1 base from V and 5 from J; bases not matched to a gene: 13. Germline V gene sequence: CDR1 MGHDK, CDR2 SYGVNS. The CDR3 contains 18 residues. The CDR3 reads CASSELGLAGDGGETQYF. CDR3 in DNA: TGTGCCAGCAGTGAATTAGGGCTAGCGGGAGACGGCGGGGAGACCCAGTACTTC.

This chain joins TRBV11-2 and TRBJ2-7, with 9 bases fitting TRBD2. The length of the CDR3 is 15 residues. Germline V gives CDR1 SGHAT, CDR2 FQNNGV. V gave up 0 bases and J gave up 5 bases; unmatched junction bases: 5. CDR3 sequence: CASSLEGLASNEQYF. As DNA, the CDR3 is TGTGCCAGCAGCTTAGAAGGACTAGCGTCGAACGAGCAGTACTTC.

This clonotype was seen at least ten times. The chain recombines TRBV11-2 with TRBJ2-5; 13 bases align to TRBD2. The CDR3 runs to 21 residues. The trim removed 0 bases at V and 0 bases at J, leaving 13 bases unmatched. Germline V gene sequence: CDR1 SGHAT, CDR2 FQNNGV. The CDR3 DNA is TGTGCCAGCAGCTTAGAACCGACGGGACTAGCGGGGACTTTGTACCAAGAGACCCAGTACTTC. As protein: CASSLEPTGLAGTLYQETQYF. Full variable domain (remainder filled in from reference TRBV11-2 and TRBJ2-5): EAGVAQSPRYKIIEKRQSVAFWCNPISGHATLYWYQQILGQGPKLLIQFQNNGVVDDSQLPKDRFSAERLKGVDSTLKIQPAKLEDSAVYLCASSLEPTGLAGTLYQETQYFGPGTRLLVL.

This clonotype was found many times. The chain links TRBV24-1 to TRBJ2-7, with D possibly being TRBD2 (6 bases). The CDR3 consists of 14 residues. V was pared by 4 bases and J by 2 bases, with 11 bases between. The germline CDR1 and CDR2 sequences are KGHDR and SFDVKD. CDR3: CATSEGDWTYEQYF. The CDR3 nucleotides read TGTGCCACCAGTGAGGGGGACTGGACCTACGAGCAGTACTTC.

This clonotype came up a few times. V and J are TRBV30 and TRBJ2-7, with TRBD1 matching over 9 bases. Trimming took 0 bases from V and 7 from J; bases not matched to a gene: 16. This CDR3 region has 17 residues. Germline V gene sequence: CDR1 GTSNPN, CDR2 SVGIG (reference sequence). Here the CDR3 DNA reads TGTGCCTGGAGTGTAGCTAGGGGACAGGGCTCCTTTCGGGAGCAGTACTTC. As protein: CAWSVARGQGSFREQYF.

The chain has TRBV12-3 or TRBV12-4 and TRBJ1-2; no firm D call. Trimming removed 3 bases from V and 4 bases from J, with 12 bases in between. The CDR3 is made up of 14 amino acids. The CDR3 is CASSFIPESYGYTF. CDR3 DNA sequence: TGTGCCAGCAGTTTTATCCCAGAGAGCTATGGCTACACCTTC.

This clonotype was counted only a few times. At one of its ends the junction is not consistent with the germline gene, which may arise from a read error. The V and J genes are TRBV12-3 or TRBV12-4 and TRBJ1-2, with TRBD1 matching 7 bases. The CDR3 sequence is 14 residues long. The CDR3 nucleotides read TGTGCCAGCAGTTTACGGCGACAGGGAAAGGGCTACGCCTTC. Its protein product is CASSLRRQGKGYAF.

This chain links TRBV6-1 with TRBJ1-6; unclear D gene. The CDR3 runs 11 residues. The V gene's germline CDR1 is MNHNS and CDR2 SASEGT. V lost 3 bases, J lost 9 bases, and 3 bases lay in between. CDR3 protein: CASSDVSPLHF. CDR3 in DNA: TGTGCCAGCAGTGACGTTTCACCCCTCCACTTT.

This clonotype was detected many times. The rearrangement uses TRBV24-1 and TRBJ2-7; 8 positions match TRBD1. The CDR3 has 13 amino acids. J gave up 6 bases and V 7 bases, and 7 bases lay outside the gene matches. CDR1 is KGHDR and CDR2 is SFDVKD in the germline V gene. CDR3 residues: CATSQGARFEQYF. CDR3 bases: TGTGCCACCAGCCAGGGGGCGCGGTTCGAGCAGTACTTC.

CDR3 sequence reads: CASSFIAGSSGANVLTF. DNA for the CDR3: TGTGCCAGCAGTTTTATCGCGGGCAGCTCTGGGGCCAACGTCCTGACTTTC. This rearrangement joins TRBV12-3 or TRBV12-4 to TRBJ2-6; tentatively, D is TRBD2 (5 bases). Trimming shortened V by 3 bases and J by 0 bases, and 12 bases separated the two germline ends. CDR3 length: 17 amino acids.

In its sample, this clonotype was seen many times. The gene calls are TRBV10-3 and TRBJ2-5, with D hard to call. The CDR3 spans 13 residues. Trimming took 0 bases from V and 5 from J, leaving 7 bases between them. Germline V gives CDR1 ENHRY, CDR2 SYGVKD. The CDR3 sequence is CAISESAAETQYF. For the CDR3, the DNA is TGTGCCATCAGTGAGTCGGCAGCGGAGACCCAGTACTTC.

This clonotype has ten or more counts. The J gene is TRBJ1-1, the V gene TRBV11-1; 8 bases line up with TRBD1. V was clipped by 5 bases and J by 6 bases; unmatched bases: 17. Germline CDR1 SGHAT, CDR2 FQDESV (reference sequence). This CDR3 comprises 17 residues. This chain's CDR3 is CASSKDRARADFSEAFF. The CDR3 bases are TGTGCCAGCAGCAAGGACAGGGCCCGGGCGGATTTCTCTGAAGCTTTCTTT.

This clonotype was seen at least ten times. The chain recombines TRBV24-1 with TRBJ2-7, with a tentative D call TRBD1 (6 bases). Trimming took off 6 bases at V and 3 bases at J, with 20 bases between the two ends. Germline V gene data show CDR1 as KGHDR and CDR2 as SFDVKD. This CDR3 has 16 residues. The CDR3 region is CATSPRGMEAGYEQYF. CDR3 DNA sequence: TGTGCCACCAGTCCGAGGGGGATGGAGGCTGGCTACGAGCAGTACTTC.

This chain joins TRBV20-1 and TRBJ1-5, with D tentatively TRBD1 (6 bases). Trimming took 0 bases from V and 2 from J, leaving 8 bases between them. Germline CDR1 reads DFQATT; CDR2 reads SNEGSKA (reference sequence). The CDR3 sequence is 14 residues long. The CDR3 nucleotides read TGCAGTGCTAGAGAGGGGGCAGGCAATCAGCCCCAGCATTTT. As protein: CSAREGAGNQPQHF.

This clonotype was counted only a few times. The CDR3 here is CASSYEAPGNTIYF. The CDR3 DNA sequence: TGTGCCAGCAGTTACGAGGCTCCTGGAAACACCATATATTTT. The V gene is TRBV6-5, the J gene TRBJ1-3; no clear D gene. CDR1 and CDR2 from the germline V gene are MNHEY and SVGAGI. The CDR3 runs 14 residues. Trimming took 2 bases from V and 2 from J, leaving 7 bases between them.

In its sample, this clonotype was seen many times. The V and J genes are TRBV6-5 and TRBJ2-2; D not certain. The CDR3 loop spans 11 amino acids. Trimming cost V 6 bases and J 1 base, with 0 bases left between them. From germline, CDR1 is MNHEY and CDR2 SVGAGI. The CDR3 spells CASRNTGELFF. CDR3 bases: TGTGCCAGCAGGAACACCGGGGAGCTGTTTTTT.